A selection of T cell receptor beta chains follows, all from one sample in a study of low-dose radiotherapy and immunotherapy resistance in tumors. MiXCR, run by TCRdb on the reads, gives a single entry per CDR3 protein. Among around 60,000 distinct CDR3 sequences listed, under 30% were seen once. The sequences come from PBMCs, collected after low-dose radiotherapy plus immunotherapy. Source of these receptors: a male donor with prostate cancer. Each CDR3 is given with its conserved first and last residue. Fields, in order: J gene, D gene, V gene, clone size, CDR3 DNA, CDR3 protein. The D gene is left open where the match is weak. Clone size is stated in some rows and not others, as once, few, many or a class when expanded.

>TRBJ2-3|-|TRBV10-3|many
TGTGCCATCAGGAGTCGGGGTGCGGGCCATGGAACAGATACGCAGTATTTT
CAIRSRGAGHGTDTQYF
>TRBJ2-5|-|TRBV29-1|many
TGCAGCGTTGCTCCCAAGTCTGAGACCCAGTACTTC
CSVAPKSETQYF
>TRBJ2-4|-|TRBV12-3/TRBV12-4|-
TGTGCCAGCAGTGACAGACGGGTGCCGACTGGAGCCAAAAACATTCAGTACTTC
CASSDRRVPTGAKNIQYF
>TRBJ2-5|-|TRBV24-1|few
TGTGCCACCAGTGATGGACAGCTCGGGAGCACAGAGACCCAGTACTTC
CATSDGQLGSTETQYF
>TRBJ2-2|-|TRBV7-2|many
TGTGCCAGCAGCTTATTGGGGGGCACCGGGGAGCTGTTTTTT
CASSLLGGTGELFF
>TRBJ2-4|-|TRBV27|many
TGTGCCAGCAGTGGGAATCCAACGGAACTAGCCAAAAACATTCAGTACTTC
CASSGNPTELAKNIQYF
>TRBJ1-1|TRBD1|TRBV5-1|many
TGCGCCAGCAGCTTAGGGGACAGGGGGCTAGATGAAGCTTTCTTT
CASSLGDRGLDEAFF
>TRBJ2-6|-|TRBV12-3/TRBV12-4|many
TGTGCCAGCTGTAAAAGTCCCTCTGTGGCCAACGTCCTGACTTTC
CASCKSPSVANVLTF
>TRBJ2-2|TRBD1|TRBV18|many
TGTGCCAGCTCACCGCGGCAGGGGGCCTCCGGGGAGCTGTTTTTT
CASSPRQGASGELFF
>TRBJ1-1|TRBD1|TRBV29-1|many
TGCAGCGTTGATGTCGGCAGGGGGCACGCTGAAGCTTTCTTT
CSVDVGRGHAEAFF
>TRBJ2-3|TRBD2|TRBV7-8|many
TGTGCCAGCAGCTCTAGCGGGAGAGGCACAGATACGCAGTATTTT
CASSSSGRGTDTQYF
>TRBJ2-3|-|TRBV29-1|many
TGCAGCGCATCCATGCGCCGGGCGGGGGCCACAGATACGCAGTATTTT
CSASMRRAGATDTQYF
>TRBJ2-5|TRBD2|TRBV10-3|few
TGTGCCATCAGTGAGTCGAGCGGGGGAACAGCCCAAGAGACCCAGTACTTC
CAISESSGGTAQETQYF
>TRBJ2-4|TRBD1|TRBV7-9|many
TGTGCCAGCAGCCAAGACGGGACAGGGTCAAACATTCAGTACTTC
CASSQDGTGSNIQYF
>TRBJ2-5|-|TRBV28|many
TGTGCCAGCACCCCACAGGGACAAGAGACCCAGTACTTC
CASTPQGQETQYF
>TRBJ2-5|TRBD1|TRBV6-2/TRBV6-3|-
TGTGCCAGCAGTGAAGGGACAGGTCGGTTAGAGACCCAGTACTTC
CASSEGTGRLETQYF
>TRBJ2-3|TRBD2|TRBV7-2|many
TGTGCCAGCAGCCGCAGACTACTTGGTACTAGCGGCGGTACAGATACGCAGTATTTT
CASSRRLLGTSGGTDTQYF
>TRBJ2-7|TRBD2|TRBV18|many
TGTGCCAGCTCACCACTGGGGACTAGCGGGGGCTCCTACGAGCAGTACTTC
CASSPLGTSGGSYEQYF
>TRBJ2-1|TRBD1|TRBV5-4|-
TGTGCCAGCAGCTTGGACAGGGGCTACAATGAGCAGTTCTTC
CASSLDRGYNEQFF
>TRBJ2-5|TRBD1|TRBV4-2|-
TGTGCCAGCAGCCAAGACAGGGGGAAAGAGACCCAGTACTTC
CASSQDRGKETQYF
>TRBJ1-1|-|TRBV10-3|many
TGTGCCATCAGTGAGTGGAGGGGAATTGGTGAAGCTTTCTTT
CAISEWRGIGEAFF
>TRBJ2-5|-|TRBV3-1|-
TGTGCCAGCAGCTATAATTTAGCGAGCGAAGAGACCCAGTACTTC
CASSYNLASEETQYF
>TRBJ2-7|TRBD1|TRBV11-2|-
TGTGCCAGCAGCTCGGGACAGGGACCCATCGAGCAGTACTTC
CASSSGQGPIEQYF
>TRBJ2-3|TRBD2|TRBV19|many
TGTGCCAGTAGTATGGGACTAGTGCGAAATACGCAGTATTTT
CASSMGLVRNTQYF
>TRBJ2-5|-|TRBV6-2/TRBV6-3|many
TGTGCCAGCAGTTACTCGATGGTGGACGGATTTGGGGAGACCCAGTACTTC
CASSYSMVDGFGETQYF
>TRBJ1-4|-|TRBV3-1|-
TGTGCCAGCAGCCCACGCCCCTCGGGGCAGGGACTGTTTTTT
CASSPRPSGQGLFF
>TRBJ2-2|-|TRBV23-1|-
-
CASSQFDGEEHRGAVFF
>TRBJ1-4|-|TRBV30|many
TGTGCCTGGAGTCGGGCGGAGCGAGCAACTAATGAAAAACTGTTTTTT
CAWSRAERATNEKLFF
>TRBJ1-1|TRBD1|TRBV13|few
TGTGCCAGCAGCGTGGGACAGGGAAACACTGAAGCTTTCTTT
CASSVGQGNTEAFF
>TRBJ2-5|TRBD2|TRBV7-9|many
TGTGCCAGCAGCTTAGACCTAGCGGGCCAAGAGACCCAGTACTTC
CASSLDLAGQETQYF
>TRBJ2-2|-|TRBV29-1|many
TGCAGCGTTGAAATTAGAAGGGCTACGAACACCGGGGAGCTGTTTTTT
CSVEIRRATNTGELFF
>TRBJ2-3|-|TRBV29-1|-
TGCAGCGTTGGGGACACTTCTAGCACAGATACGCAGTATTTT
CSVGDTSSTDTQYF
>TRBJ2-3|TRBD2|TRBV4-3|many
TGCGCCAGCAGCCAGGGACTAGCGGGGGGCTTTTCTACGCAGTATTTT
CASSQGLAGGFSTQYF
>TRBJ1-1|-|TRBV5-1|few
TGCGCCAGCAGCTTAACCTACAGCTCAACGGGCACTGAAGCTTTCTTT
CASSLTYSSTGTEAFF
>TRBJ1-1|-|TRBV27|few
TGTGCCAGCAGTTTATCTCGGGCGGGGACTGAAGCTTTCTTT
CASSLSRAGTEAFF
>TRBJ2-5|TRBD2|TRBV5-5|many
TGTGCCAGCAGCGGGGGACTAGCCGAAGAGACCCAGTACTTC
CASSGGLAEETQYF
>TRBJ2-5|TRBD1|TRBV4-1|many
TGCGCCAGCAGCCAAGGCGCAGGGGGCTGGGAGACCCAGTACTTC
CASSQGAGGWETQYF
>TRBJ2-5|TRBD2|TRBV7-2|-
TGTGCCAGCAGCTTAGTGCGGGGGGGATTCCAAGAGACCCAGTACTTC
CASSLVRGGFQETQYF
>TRBJ2-3|-|TRBV20-1|many
TGCAGTGCTAGTTCGTTTGGGGGCAGGGTCGGAGATACGCAGTATTTT
CSASSFGGRVGDTQYF
>TRBJ1-4|TRBD1|TRBV30|many
TGTGCCTCTACAGGGGGCAGTTATGAAAAACTGTTTTTT
CASTGGSYEKLFF
>TRBJ1-5|TRBD1|TRBV7-8|many
TGTGCCAGCAGCACTGGGGAGGGGGCAGGTCAGCCCCAGCATTTT
CASSTGEGAGQPQHF
>TRBJ2-1|-|TRBV5-1|-
TGCGCCAGCAGCTTCCCTTTGGGGGGCCATAACAATGAGCAGTTCTTC
CASSFPLGGHNNEQFF
>TRBJ1-1|TRBD1|TRBV15|many
TGTGCCACCAGCAGAGATCAGACAGGGCTGTTCTCTGAAGCTTTCTTT
CATSRDQTGLFSEAFF
>TRBJ2-1|TRBD2|TRBV12-3/TRBV12-4|many
TGTGCCAGCAGTTCGCACCGGGGGGGCGATCGCTCCTACAATGAGCAGTTCTTC
CASSSHRGGDRSYNEQFF
>TRBJ2-3|TRBD2|TRBV30|many
TGTGCCTGGACGGGGGGACTAAATAGGGCAGATACGCAGTATTTT
CAWTGGLNRADTQYF
>TRBJ2-5|-|TRBV14|many
TGTGCCAGCAGCCAAGGGGCAGTTGGTGCCCAGTACTTC
CASSQGAVGAQYF
>TRBJ2-7|-|TRBV7-9|many
TGTGCCAGCAGCTTCTCAGGCAGGGATTACGAGCAGTACTTC
CASSFSGRDYEQYF
>TRBJ2-4|-|TRBV7-6|many
TGTGCTAGCAGCCACGGTTTCGCGTGGGATCAGTACTTC
CASSHGFAWDQYF
>TRBJ1-1|-|TRBV28|-
TGTGCCAGCAGTTTACCGAATCGAGACACTGAAGCTTTCTTT
CASSLPNRDTEAFF
>TRBJ2-5|TRBD2|TRBV3-1|many
TGTGCCAGCAGCCTGGCTAGCGGGAGGATTGGGCAAGAGACCCAGTACTTC
CASSLASGRIGQETQYF
>TRBJ2-3|-|TRBV18|many
TGTGCCAGCTCACCCCAGTTGGACTCCACAGATACGCAGTATTTT
CASSPQLDSTDTQYF
>TRBJ2-5|TRBD2|TRBV19|-
TGTGCCAGTAGTACCCAACTAGCGGGAGGGCTGACCCAGTACTTC
CASSTQLAGGLTQYF
>TRBJ2-7|TRBD1|TRBV4-3|few
TGCGCCAGCAGCCAAGTGACAGGGCTAGGCTACGAGCAGTACTTC
CASSQVTGLGYEQYF
>TRBJ1-1|-|TRBV18|many
TGTGCCAGCTCACTACCGGGACGGGCACAATCGAACACTGAAGCTTTCTTT
CASSLPGRAQSNTEAFF
>TRBJ1-5|TRBD1|TRBV6-6|many
TGTGCCAGCAGGGGACAGGGAGGCAATCAGCCCCAGCATTTT
CASRGQGGNQPQHF
>TRBJ1-2|-|TRBV6-1|-
TGTGCCACCAGGGAGCGAACGGTCTATGGCTACACCTTC
CATRERTVYGYTF